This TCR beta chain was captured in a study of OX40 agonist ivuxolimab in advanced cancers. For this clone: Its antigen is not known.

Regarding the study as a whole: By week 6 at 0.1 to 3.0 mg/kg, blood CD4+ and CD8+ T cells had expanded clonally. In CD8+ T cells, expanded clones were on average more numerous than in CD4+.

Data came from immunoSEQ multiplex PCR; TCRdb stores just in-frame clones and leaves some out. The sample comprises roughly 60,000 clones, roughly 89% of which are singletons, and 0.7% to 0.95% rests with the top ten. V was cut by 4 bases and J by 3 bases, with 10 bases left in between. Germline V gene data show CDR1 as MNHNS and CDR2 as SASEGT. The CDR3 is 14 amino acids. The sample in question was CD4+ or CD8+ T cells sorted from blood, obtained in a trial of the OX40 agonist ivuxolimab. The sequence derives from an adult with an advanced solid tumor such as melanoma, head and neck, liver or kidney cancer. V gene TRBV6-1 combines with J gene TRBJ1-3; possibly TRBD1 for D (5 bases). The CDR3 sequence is CASSVGGDGNTIYF. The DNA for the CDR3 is TGTGCCAGCAGTGTGGGGGGGGATGGAAACACCATATATTTT.